These 2 T cell receptor beta chains were sequenced from one sample in a study of blood T cells in healthy people across ages. Sample-barcoded 5' priming and a J-beta primer mix drove a second PCR of roughly 7 to 11 cycles. In TCRdb, the 5' RACE reads were re-called with MiXCR into one record per CDR3 protein. Here the sample spans approximately 600,000 distinct CDR3 sequences, approximately 50% being singletons. The sequenced sample was blood. These receptors were obtained from a man in his fifties or sixties in good health.

This clonotype was counted a few times. The chain uses TRBV10-3 and TRBJ1-1; D is unclear. Trimming cost V 5 bases and J 1 base, with 11 bases left between them. Germline CDR1 ENHRY, CDR2 SYGVKD. There are 14 residues in the CDR3. The CDR3 is CAISQTLGNTEAFF. The CDR3, as DNA: TGTGCCATCAGTCAGACGCTCGGGAACACTGAAGCTTTCTTT.

The V call is TRBV6-5, the J call TRBJ2-3; 10 bases align to TRBD2. The trim removed 4 bases at V and 2 bases at J, leaving 6 bases unmatched. CDR1 and CDR2 from the germline V gene are MNHEY and SVGAGI. The CDR3 is 16 residues long. The CDR3 DNA follows: TGTGCCAGCAGTTCCCGGACTAGCGGTATCACAGATACGCAGTATTTT. Protein: CASSSRTSGITDTQYF.